This TCR beta chain was sequenced in a study of regulatory T cells in long-lasting Graves disease. Whole-study results and caveats: The number of shared public clonotypes was higher in persistent patients (approximately 2,500) than new patients (966).

Arm-PCR of CDR3 regions and iRepertoire HTBI primers were used to build TCR beta libraries. TCRdb reanalysed the multiplex PCR reads using MiXCR and keeps one entry per CDR3 protein. The data contain some 450,000 distinct CDR3 sequences, 15% to 20% of them seen just once; the ten biggest clones take up over 8.5%. This sample's time point: newly diagnosed GD, antithyroid drugs for less than 3 months. RNA from PBMCs was the source of the TCR library. This clonotype was seen more than once but under ten times. Its specificity is not known. A junction boundary mismatches the germline segment, possibly from a read error. The V gene's germline CDR1 is SGDLS and CDR2 YYNGEE. The CDR3 contains 13 residues. The same sample was also studied in work on T cells in Graves' hyperthyroidism and ophthalmopathy. This second study notes: Stable hyperthyroidism: no ophthalmopathy progression over 18 months of follow-up.

V gene TRBV9 combines with J gene TRBJ2-1, with D unresolved. The material was peripheral blood mononuclear cells (PBMCs), obtained at new diagnosis, from a patient treated with antithyroid drugs. This clonotype was sampled from a woman in her 30s with Graves disease. The CDR3 DNA reads as TGTGCCGGCAGCGTTGGTAGCTACAATGAGCAGTTCTTC. The encoded protein is CAGSVGSYNEQFF.